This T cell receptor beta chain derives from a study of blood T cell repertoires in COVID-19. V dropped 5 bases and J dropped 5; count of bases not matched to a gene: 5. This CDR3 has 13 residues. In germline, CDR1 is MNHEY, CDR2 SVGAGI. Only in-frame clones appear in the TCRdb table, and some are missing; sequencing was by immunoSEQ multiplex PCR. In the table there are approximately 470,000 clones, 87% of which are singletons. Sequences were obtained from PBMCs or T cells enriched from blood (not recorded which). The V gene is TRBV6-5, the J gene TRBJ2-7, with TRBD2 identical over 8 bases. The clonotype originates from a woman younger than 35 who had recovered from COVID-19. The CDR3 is CASSTGGYDEQYF. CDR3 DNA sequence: TGTGCCAGCAGTACGGGAGGGTACGACGAGCAGTACTTC.